The present TCR beta chain was sequenced within a study of T cells in Graves' hyperthyroidism and ophthalmopathy. RNA transcripts gave rise to amplified TCR beta CDR3 regions. HTBI primers drove first-round RT-PCR of the TCR CDR3. MiXCR was run by TCRdb on the multiplex PCR reads, yielding one entry per CDR3 protein. The sample records around 600,000 distinct CDR3 sequences, about 45% being singletons. On this clonotype: Its antigen is unknown.

The study's findings and limits: Blood also showed most of the thyroid clonotypes that were expanded above 0.001. In the analysis, a 13 V-J model separated ophthalmopathy from stable hyperthyroidism.

Uncontrolled infection, other autoimmune disease, pregnancy or lactation excluded patients. Diagnostic assessment was based on clinical symptoms, serum thyroxine and TRAb, thyroid ultrasound and orbital computed tomography. This clonotype originated in an adult man with Graves' disease, either hyperthyroidism or ophthalmopathy (not recorded which). Sequenced input: peripheral blood or thyroid tissue (not recorded which).

The CDR3 DNA sequence: TGTGCCAGCAGTTTATGGCCCCAAGAGACCCAGTACTTC. Encoded protein: CASSLWPQETQYF. The V call is TRBV12-3 or TRBV12-4, the J call TRBJ2-5, with D unclear. CDR3 length: 13 residues. V dropped 2 bases and J dropped 1 base, with 5 bases sitting between them.